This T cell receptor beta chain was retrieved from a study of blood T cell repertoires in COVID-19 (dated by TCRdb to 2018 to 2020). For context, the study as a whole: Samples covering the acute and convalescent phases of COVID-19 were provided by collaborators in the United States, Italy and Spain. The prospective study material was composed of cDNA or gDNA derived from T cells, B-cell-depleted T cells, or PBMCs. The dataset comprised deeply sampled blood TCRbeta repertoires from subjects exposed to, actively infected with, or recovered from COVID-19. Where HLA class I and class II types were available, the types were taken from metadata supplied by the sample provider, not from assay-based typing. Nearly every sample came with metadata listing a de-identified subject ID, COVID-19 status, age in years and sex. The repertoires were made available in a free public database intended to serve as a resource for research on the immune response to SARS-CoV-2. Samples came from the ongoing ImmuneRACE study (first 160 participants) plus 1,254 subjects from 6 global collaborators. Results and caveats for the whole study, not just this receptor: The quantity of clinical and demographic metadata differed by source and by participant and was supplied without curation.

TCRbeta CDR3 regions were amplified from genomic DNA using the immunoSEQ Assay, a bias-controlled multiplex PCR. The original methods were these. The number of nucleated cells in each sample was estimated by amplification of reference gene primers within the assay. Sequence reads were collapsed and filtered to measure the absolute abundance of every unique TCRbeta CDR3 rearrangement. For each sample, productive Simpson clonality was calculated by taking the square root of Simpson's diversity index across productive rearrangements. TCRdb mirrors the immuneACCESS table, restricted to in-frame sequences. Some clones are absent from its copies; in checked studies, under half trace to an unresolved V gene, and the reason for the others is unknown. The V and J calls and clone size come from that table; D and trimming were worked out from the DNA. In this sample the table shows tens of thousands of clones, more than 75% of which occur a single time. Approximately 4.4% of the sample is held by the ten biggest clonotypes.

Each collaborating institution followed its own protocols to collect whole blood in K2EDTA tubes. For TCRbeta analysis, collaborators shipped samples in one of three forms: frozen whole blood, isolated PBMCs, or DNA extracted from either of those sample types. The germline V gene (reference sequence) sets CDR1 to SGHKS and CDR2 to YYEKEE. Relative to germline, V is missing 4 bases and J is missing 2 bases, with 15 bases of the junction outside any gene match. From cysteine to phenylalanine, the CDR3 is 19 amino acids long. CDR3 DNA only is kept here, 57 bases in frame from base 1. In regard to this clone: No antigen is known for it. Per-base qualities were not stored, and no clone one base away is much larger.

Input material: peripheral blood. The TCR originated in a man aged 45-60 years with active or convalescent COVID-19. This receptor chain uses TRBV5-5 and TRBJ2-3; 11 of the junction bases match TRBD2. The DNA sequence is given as TGTGCCAGCAGCCGACAATCTAGCGGGGGGACGTCCTCCACAGATACGCAGTATTTT. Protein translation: CASSRQSSGGTSSTDTQYF.